These 11 T cell receptor beta chains share one sample of origin, sequenced in a study of graft-versus-host responses after intestinal transplantation. Assay: immunoSEQ multiplex PCR; the TCRdb copy retains only in-frame clones and omits some. The table has around 14,000 clones, 30% to 35% seen once; the top ten hold around 6%. Sequences were derived from alloreactive CD4+ T cells from a mixed lymphocyte reaction culture, sampled before intestinal transplant. The subset is: CFSE-low proliferating T cells sorted from approximately 6-day pre-transplant mixed lymphocyte reaction (GvH or HvG direction). The receptors here all came from a human patient who received an intestinal transplant.

V and J are TRBV29-1 and TRBJ2-4, with 9 bases matching TRBD2. Trimming cost V 4 bases and J 7 bases; bases outside gene matches: 20. This CDR3 spans 18 amino acids. Germline values: CDR1 SQVTM, CDR2 ANQGSEA. CDR3: CSVVGLSAGGLSINIQYF. For the CDR3, the DNA is TGCAGCGTTGTAGGACTGAGTGCGGGAGGGCTTTCTATTAACATTCAGTACTTC.

As DNA, the CDR3 is TGTGCCAGCATCCATTCGAGGGGGTCCCAAGGGGACACCGGGGAGCTGTTTTTT. This translates into CASIHSRGSQGDTGELFF. The chain combines TRBV28 with TRBJ2-2; perhaps TRBD1 as D (6 bases). V lost 7 bases to trimming and J lost 3 bases, with 24 bases between them. The germline gives CDR1 MDHEN, CDR2 SYDVKM. The CDR3 length is 18 residues.

The chain joins TRBV7-6 to TRBJ2-5, with 8 nucleotides matching TRBD2. The V gene end was trimmed by 8 bases and the J gene end by 5 bases; junction bases not matched to a gene: 10. Germline CDR1 reads SGHVS; CDR2 reads FNYEAQ. This CDR3 is 14 amino acids long. The CDR3 DNA follows: TGTGCCAGCGGACTAGCCCCTGGAGAGGAGACCCAGTACTTC. Protein: CASGLAPGEETQYF. Supplemented by reference TRBV7-6 and TRBJ2-5, the full variable domain reads GAGVSQSPRYKVTKRGQDVALRCDPISGHVSLYWYRQALGQGPEFLTYFNYEAQQDKSGLPNDRFSAERPEGSISTLTIQRTEQRDSAMYRCASGLAPGEETQYFGPGTRLLVL.

The chain uses TRBV6-5 and TRBJ2-1, with a tentative D call TRBD1 (6 bases). The CDR3 is made up of 13 amino acids. Deletions cut 5 bases from V and 4 bases from J, with 9 bases between. CDR1 and CDR2 (germline): MNHEY, SVGAGI. The CDR3 bases are TGTGCCAGCAGTAGCACAGGGTACAATGAGCAGTTCTTC. Its protein is CASSSTGYNEQFF.

The rearrangement links TRBV5-8 to TRBJ1-5; D is ambiguous. In germline, CDR1 is SGHTS, CDR2 YDEGEE. Trimming cost V 2 bases and J 4 bases, with 13 bases left between them. The CDR3 is 15 residues long. The CDR3 loop is CASSLGLTFNQPQHF. The CDR3 DNA reads as TGTGCCAGCAGCTTAGGGCTGACCTTTAATCAGCCCCAGCATTTT.

This clone occurred a few times. The CDR3 DNA reads TGTGCCAGCAGCCTCTTCTATTTGGACAGGGCCACTGGAAACACCATATATTTT. It yields the protein CASSLFYLDRATGNTIYF. The rearrangement uses TRBV12-1 and TRBJ1-3; the table's TRBD1 call for D was not verified on the DNA. TRBV12-1 is recorded as a pseudogene. The CDR3 has 18 residues.

The rearrangement links TRBV5-4 to TRBJ2-2; D might be TRBD1 (6 bases). CDR1 and CDR2 from the germline V gene are SGHNT and YYREEE (reference sequence). V lost 7 bases, J lost 6 bases, and 19 bases lay in between. This CDR3 contains 15 residues. CDR3 nucleotides: TGTGCCAGCGGCCAACTTTATCAGGGGCCCGGGGAGCTGTTTTTT. Translation: CASGQLYQGPGELFF.

The chain has TRBV27 and TRBJ2-3, with 10 bases matching TRBD2. V shed 8 bases and J 5 bases; nucleotides not matched to a gene: 7. Germline V gene data show CDR1 as MNHEY and CDR2 as SMNVEV (reference sequence). The CDR3 extends over 14 amino acids. The CDR3 coding sequence is TGTGCCAGCCGGCTGTCTAGCGGGAGAGATACGCAGTATTTT. The encoded protein is CASRLSSGRDTQYF.

This clone was picked up a small number of times. The chain uses TRBV6-6 and TRBJ1-2, with no clear D. This CDR3 region has 14 residues. Germline V gene lookup returns CDR1 MNHNY and CDR2 SVGAGI (reference sequence). Trimming left V 0 bases short and J 3 bases short, with 8 bases between. The CDR3 region has the DNA TGTGCCAGCAGTTACTCGGCAGGTTACTATGGCTACACCTTC. Translated: CASSYSAGYYGYTF.

The chain joins TRBV18 to TRBJ1-4, with 7 bases aligning to TRBD1. V lost 4 bases, J lost 5 bases, and 13 bases stayed unmatched. The length of the CDR3 is 17 residues. CDR1 and CDR2 (germline): KGHSH, LQKENI. The CDR3 coding sequence is TGTGCCAGCTCACAGACACTAACAGGGGAGGCGAATGAAAAACTGTTTTTT. This encodes CASSQTLTGEANEKLFF.

This clone has a single count. An end of the junction does not agree with germline; a read error may underlie this. This same CDR3 is encoded by further DNA sequences in the sample. This chain joins TRBV18 and TRBJ1-5; TRBD1 aligns across 7 bases. The germline gives CDR1 KGHSH, CDR2 LQKENI. The CDR3 loop spans 15 amino acids. CDR3 DNA: TGTGCCAGCTCACAGCGACAGGGTGGCAATCAGCCCCAACATTTT. Translating gives CASSQRQGGNQPQHF.